This TCR beta chain was captured in a study of blood T cells in healthy people across ages (dated by TCRdb to the mid-2010s). Regarding the research as a whole: Template switching captured roughly one uniquely barcoded TCR beta cDNA molecule per two T cells in model experiments. To track age-related changes in TCR beta repertoire diversity, the study relied on deep sequencing normalized with unique cDNA molecular identifiers. The donors were divided into four age groups: young (average about 16 years), middle-aged (about 41), aged (about 62) and long-lived (roughly 82). To avoid experimental bias, donors of different ages were distributed randomly across sequencing lanes. Using the same blood draw, the study looked at two additional independent replicas of 1 million unique cDNA reads for two donors, one aged 18 to 30 and the other aged 80 or older. On the study overall, not on this receptor specifically: The percentage of naive T cells measured by flow cytometry correlated strongly with observed TCR beta diversity. Since profiling was done on bulk unsorted PBMCs, naive and antigen-experienced compartments could not be conclusively compared. Estimates of total diversity based on one million sequenced T cells were regarded as lower bounds and as underestimates. Observed TCR beta diversity per million T cells fell roughly linearly with age, and a significant reduction was already apparent by age approximately 41. Because the CMV infection status of the donors was unknown, age-related changes in expanded clonotypes may potentially have been confounded. Compared with the aged group, the long-lived group had more naive CD4+ T cells, fewer expanded clones and increased TCR diversity, suggesting age selection.

Comment on this clonotype: Its antigen remains undetermined. No base-level quality is on record; no much larger clone is a single base apart.

Library preparation was by 5' RACE. TCRdb shows the sequencer as Illumina HiSeq 2500. A second PCR of about 6 to 12 cycles was run with a J-beta primer mix and a sample-barcoded 5' primer. A unique molecular identifier was introduced onto each TCR beta cDNA molecule by a template-switch 5' adaptor carrying 12 random nucleotides. Each sample yielded at least 2.5 million CDR3-containing paired-end reads. The Mint cDNA synthesis kit, primed by a TRBC-specific oligonucleotide, was used to synthesize first-strand cDNA from all RNA. After uracil-DNA glycosylase treatment, a first 18-cycle PCR used universal primers M1SS and BC2_uni_R on all cDNA. For the original study's pipeline: For normalization, 1 million high-quality reads were randomly selected from each sample, with every read carrying a distinct molecular identifier. Instead of being binned into consensus sequences, reads that shared molecular identifiers were thrown out. CDR3 identification, clonotype clustering and error correction used MiTCR with a Q25 quality threshold and the strictest error-elimination algorithm. A nonparametric unseen species model with Euler transformation was used to estimate lower-bound total TCR beta diversity. TCRdb reprocessed the public reads (quality trimming at Q25 with fastp, clone calling with MiXCR) and kept in-frame beta chains. Every entry covers one CDR3 protein and lists the most common genes and DNA from its rows. None of the V and J calls come from the authors' own analysis; TCRdb made them. The table for this sample lists about 2 million distinct CDR3 sequences; just under 50% of them were counted only once. The leading ten clones occupy roughly 2.1% of the sample.

The CDR3 numbers 16 residues from cysteine through phenylalanine. CDR3 DNA is the only sequence kept; it has 48 bases, read in frame from the first base. According to the germline V gene, CDR1 reads MNHNS and CDR2 reads SASEGT. Systemically healthy Caucasian individuals from Russia, roughly 40 in total and aged roughly 6 to 95 years, were included as donors. Around 10 milliliters of peripheral blood were collected from each donor into EDTA-treated Vacutainer tubes. Ficoll-Paque density-gradient centrifugation was used to isolate PBMCs, with at least 6.5 million obtained per sample. Trizol reagent was used to extract total RNA from the PBMCs, yielding at least 5.5 micrograms per sample. For every donor, an aliquot of PBMCs went through flow cytometry to measure the percentages of naive CD45RAhigh/CD27high T cells.

The origin of this receptor is a woman aged 40 to 50 in good health. Sequencing was carried out using blood. The chain is encoded by TRBV6-1 joined to TRBJ2-7; TRBD1 is possibly the D segment (5 matching bases). TRBJ2-5 explains the end of the DNA better; the J call may be wrong. The nucleotides read TGTGCCAGCAGTGAACTAGTTTTCTTAGGGGAAGAGACCCAGTACTTC. The translation is CASSELVFLGEETQYF.